This TCR beta chain was identified in a study of T cell responses to AZD1222 COVID-19 vaccine. Study observations and caveats: Without day 14 samples, only post-peak T cell repertoires were studied.

Measured with immunoSEQ multiplex PCR; TCRdb has only the in-frame clones, and not every one. Of 80,000 to 90,000 clones listed, around 91% are singletons. Trimming stripped 4 bases from V and 3 bases from J, with 13 bases between. This CDR3 has 14 residues. Germline-derived CDR1 and CDR2 are LGHDT and YNNKEL (reference sequence). Notes on this clone: Its antigen remains unidentified.

This TCR derives from an adult in good health. The rearrangement links TRBV3-1 (or the pseudogene TRBV3-2) to TRBJ2-7; D ambiguous. The sample consisted of peripheral blood, taken on day 0 of MenACWY control vaccination. The CDR3 sequence is CASSRLNSNYEQYF. CDR3 sequence (DNA): TGTGCCAGCAGCCGCCTAAACAGCAACTACGAGCAGTACTTC.